This entry lists 29 T cell receptor beta chains sequenced from one sample in a study of shared clonotypes between healthy human individuals. Some clones are missing from TCRdb's copy, which holds only in-frame ones; the method was immunoSEQ multiplex PCR. The sample has about 2.2 million clones; about 93% are singletons. CD8 cells regarded as naive lacked CD45RO, were positively chosen for CCR7, and omitted terminally differentiated effector memory CD45RA+ cells. Sequencing was carried out using naive CD8+ T cells from PBMCs. The receptors derive from a man aged 18 to 35 in good health. Some clones in this sample may be carry-over from other donors' samples.

The J gene is TRBJ2-7, the V gene TRBV27, with a weak D call TRBD1 (5 bases). Trimming stripped 4 bases from V and 3 bases from J, with 19 bases between. This CDR3 is 16 amino acids long. Germline assignment: CDR1 MNHEY and CDR2 SMNVEV (reference sequence). The CDR3 DNA reads as TGTGCCAGCAGTTCACAGGCTTGGACGGAGAGCTACGAGCAGTACTTC. Translating it yields CASSSQAWTESYEQYF.

This sequence joins TRBV6-5 and TRBJ1-6; maybe TRBD1 (5 bases). V was clipped by 6 bases and J by 10 bases, with 19 bases between them. This CDR3 is 15 amino acids long. Germline V CDR1 and CDR2: MNHEY, SVGAGI. CDR3 protein: CASRAREGEYSPLHF. For the CDR3, the DNA is TGTGCCAGCAGGGCCAGGGAAGGGGAATACTCACCCCTCCACTTT.

The V gene is TRBV5-1, the J gene TRBJ2-5; D call uncertain. Germline V CDR1 and CDR2: SGHRS, YFSETQ. V lost 2 bases and J 2 bases, leaving 16 bases between the germline ends. The CDR3 has 16 amino acids. The DNA for the CDR3 is TGCGCCAGCAGCTTCGGACCAACCAGTAATCAAGAGACCCAGTACTTC. Protein product: CASSFGPTSNQETQYF.

This chain connects TRBV19 to TRBJ1-1, with a tentative D call TRBD1 (5 bases). V lost 0 bases and J lost 0, with 8 bases in between. There are 15 residues in the CDR3. Looked up from germline, CDR1 is LNHDA and CDR2 is SQIVND (reference sequence). CDR3 in amino acids: CASSIDEGMNTEAFF. Here the CDR3 DNA reads TGTGCCAGTAGTATAGATGAGGGGATGAACACTGAAGCTTTCTTT.

The rearrangement joins TRBV7-9 to TRBJ2-1, with TRBD2 matching 13 bases. This CDR3 has 14 amino acids. CDR1 SEHNR and CDR2 FQNEAQ come from the germline V gene (reference sequence). With 4 bases clipped from V and 9 bases from J, the junction kept 3 bases outside the gene matches. CDR3 nucleotides: TGTGCCAGCAGCTCGGGACTAGCGGGATTTGAGCAGTTCTTC. It codes for CASSSGLAGFEQFF.

V gene TRBV5-4 combines with J gene TRBJ1-2; 7 positions match TRBD1. CDR3 length: 17 residues. CDR1 and CDR2 (germline): SGHNT, YYREEE (reference sequence). V gave up 7 bases and J gave up 3 bases; unmatched junction bases: 18. This CDR3 is CASSPESAGTAYYGYTF. The CDR3 nucleotides are TGTGCCAGCTCCCCGGAGTCGGCAGGGACAGCATACTATGGCTACACCTTC.

The chain links TRBV19 to TRBJ2-7, with D unclear. The CDR3 consists of 15 residues. Per the germline V gene, CDR1 is LNHDA and CDR2 is SQIVND (reference sequence). Between the trimmed V and J ends, which lost 2 bases and 2 bases, there was a span of 13 bases. The DNA for the CDR3 is TGTGCCAGTAGTATACAACTGACACTGCCCTACGAGCAGTACTTC. This encodes CASSIQLTLPYEQYF.

The chain has TRBV27 and TRBJ1-2; D perhaps matches TRBD1 (6 bases). The CDR3 extends over 14 amino acids. Trimming left V 0 bases short and J 8 bases short, with 13 bases between. Germline loops: CDR1 MNHEY, CDR2 SMNVEV (reference sequence). The CDR3 DNA is TGTGCCAGCAGTTTATCGGGGGCTTCTAGGGGCTACACCTTC. It yields the protein CASSLSGASRGYTF.

The chain combines TRBV4-3 with TRBJ2-1; D not resolved. V gave up 1 base and J gave up 5 bases, with 9 bases separating them. The germline gives CDR1 LGHNA, CDR2 YSLEER. This CDR3 comprises 14 residues. In DNA form, the CDR3 reads TGCGCCAGCAGCCAAGGTTGGGCGGACAATGAGCAGTTCTTC. Residues: CASSQGWADNEQFF.

About this clone itself: At one of its ends the junction is not consistent with the germline gene, which may arise from a read error. The chain joins TRBV11-2 to TRBJ1-4; no reliable D call. Germline V lookup: CDR1 SGHAT, CDR2 FQNNGV. This CDR3 spans 16 amino acids. In DNA, the CDR3 is TGTGCCAGCAGCTTATATGGAAGACTGACTAAAGAAAAACTGTTTTTT. Translation gives CASSLYGRLTKEKLFF.

V usage is TRBV19 and J usage is TRBJ1-2, with D unclear. V lost 4 bases to trimming and J lost 4 bases, with 10 bases between them. The CDR3 is 13 amino acids. Looked up from germline, CDR1 is LNHDA and CDR2 is SQIVND (reference sequence). CDR3 coding DNA: TGTGCCAGTAGTACCGGGCCCATCTATGGCTACACCTTC. It encodes CASSTGPIYGYTF.

This chain joins TRBV7-9 and TRBJ1-5; TRBD1 matches 7 bases. Trimming took 1 base from V and 5 from J; bases not matched to a gene: 8. The CDR3 sequence is 16 residues long. CDR1 and CDR2 (germline): SEHNR, FQNEAQ (reference sequence). This CDR3 is CASSLGVGGRDQPQHF. The CDR3 coding sequence is TGTGCCAGCAGCTTAGGGGTAGGGGGCAGGGATCAGCCCCAGCATTTT. Combining the CDR3 with reference TRBV7-9 and TRBJ1-5 gives the whole variable domain DTGVSQNPRHKITKRGQNVTFRCDPISEHNRLYWYRQTLGQGPEFLTYFQNEAQLEKSRLLSDRFSAERPKGSFSTLEIQRTEQGDSAMYLCASSLGVGGRDQPQHFGDGTRLSIL.

The rearrangement joins TRBV5-5 to TRBJ1-5; TRBD1 might be the D (5 bases). Germline V lookup: CDR1 SGHKS, CDR2 YYEKEE (reference sequence). The CDR3 sequence is 18 residues long. Trimming took 4 bases from V and 0 from J, leaving 20 bases between them. The CDR3 loop is CASSPSVTGVYSNQPQHF. The CDR3 bases are TGTGCCAGCAGCCCTTCCGTCACAGGAGTGTATAGCAATCAGCCCCAGCATTTT. The full variable domain, rest sourced from reference TRBV5-5 and TRBJ1-5, is DAGVTQSPTHLIKTRGQQVTLRCSPISGHKSVSWYQQVLGQGPQFIFQYYEKEERGRGNFPDRFSARQFPNYSSELNVNALLLGDSALYLCASSPSVTGVYSNQPQHFGDGTRLSIL.

The gene calls are TRBV7-8 and TRBJ2-7; the match to TRBD2 covers 7 bases. Looked up from germline, CDR1 is SGHVS and CDR2 is FQNEAQ. This CDR3 comprises 14 residues. J gave up 5 bases and V 1 base, and 5 bases lay outside the gene matches. CDR3 in DNA: TGTGCCAGCAGCTTAGGAGCCGGACTAGACGAGCAGTACTTC. Translation gives CASSLGAGLDEQYF.

This chain joins TRBV11-2 and TRBJ1-2; unclear D gene. Germline assignment: CDR1 SGHAT and CDR2 FQNNGV. The CDR3 length is 13 residues. With 7 bases removed from V and 8 bases from J, the gap between germline ends came to 17 bases. The chain's CDR3 is CASTQDHVRGYTF. The CDR3 DNA reads as TGTGCCAGCACCCAGGATCATGTCCGGGGCTACACCTTC.

The chain combines TRBV28 with TRBJ2-7; TRBD2 might be the D (5 bases). Trimming took 6 bases from V and 6 from J, leaving 18 bases between them. The CDR3 has 14 residues. CDR1 and CDR2 (germline): MDHEN, SYDVKM. CDR3 sequence reads: CASSPPGSWGEQYF. DNA of the CDR3: TGTGCCAGCAGCCCCCCGGGGTCATGGGGCGAGCAGTACTTC.

This chain links TRBV10-3 with TRBJ2-3; 12 bases are a match to TRBD2. With 7 bases clipped from V and 5 bases from J, the junction kept 7 bases outside the gene matches. The CDR3 contains 15 residues. Germline loops: CDR1 ENHRY, CDR2 SYGVKD. The CDR3 loop reads CAITSGRGSGDTQYF. In DNA, the CDR3 is TGTGCCATCACTAGCGGGAGGGGAAGCGGAGATACGCAGTATTTT.

This chain connects TRBV27 to TRBJ2-7; 10 bases are a match to TRBD2. Germline CDR1 is MNHEY and CDR2 is SMNVEV (reference sequence). The CDR3 is 15 residues long. Trimming took 5 bases from V and 5 from J; bases not matched to a gene: 9. The DNA for the CDR3 is TGTGCCAGCAGTCCGAGGACTAGCGGCAGCCACGAGCAGTACTTC. Its translation is CASSPRTSGSHEQYF.

As DNA, the CDR3 is TGTGCCAGCAGCTTGGTCGGCGCGGGACAGGGCACAGATACGCAGTATTTT. It translates to CASSLVGAGQGTDTQYF. This sequence joins TRBV5-4 and TRBJ2-3, with TRBD1 matching over 8 bases. The CDR3 runs to 17 residues. CDR1 is SGHNT, CDR2 YYREEE, per germline (reference sequence). V was clipped by 0 bases and J by 1 base; unmatched bases: 7.

For the CDR3, the DNA is TGTGCCACCAGCGGAGGCGAGGGCGAAAAACTGTTTTTT. Its protein is CATSGGEGEKLFF. This chain uses TRBV15 with TRBJ1-4; no firm D call. Germline-derived CDR1 and CDR2 are LNHNV and YYDKDF (reference sequence). The germline V and J ends were trimmed by 5 bases and 8 bases, with 12 bases remaining between them. CDR3 size: 13 residues.

This clone appeared once. This sequence joins TRBV30 and TRBJ2-5, with D perhaps matching TRBD2 (6 bases). The J call may be wrong; the DNA end is better matched by TRBJ2-7. The CDR3 covers 13 residues. The germline gives CDR1 GTSNPN, CDR2 SVGIG (reference sequence). CDR3 in DNA: TGTGCCTGGAGTGTTGGGGGGAGCTACGAGCAGTACTTC. Protein: CAWSVGGSYEQYF.

The J gene is TRBJ2-7, the V gene TRBV5-1; no clear D. The V gene lost 0 bases and the J gene lost 5 bases, with 18 bases spanning the gap. The CDR3 runs 16 residues. Germline CDR1 and CDR2: SGHRS and YFSETQ. CDR3 coding DNA: TGCGCCAGCAGCTTGGTCGAAGCCCTGATGGGCAACGAGCAGTACTTC. Amino acids: CASSLVEALMGNEQYF.

The J gene is TRBJ2-7, the V gene TRBV27; 9 bases are a match to TRBD2. The J segment lost 2 bases and the V segment lost 7 bases, leaving 9 bases of the junction unmatched. The CDR3 sequence is 15 residues long. Per the germline V gene, CDR1 is MNHEY and CDR2 is SMNVEV (reference sequence). As DNA, the CDR3 is TGTGCCAGCACTCTATTAGCGGGAGTAACCTACGAGCAGTACTTC. As protein: CASTLLAGVTYEQYF.

The CDR3 protein is CASSDSTRVSYNEQFF. CDR3 DNA: TGTGCCAGCAGTGACTCGACCAGGGTCTCCTACAATGAGCAGTTCTTC. The chain employs TRBV6-4 and TRBJ2-1, with a weak D call TRBD1 (5 bases). V dropped 0 bases and J dropped 0 bases, with 9 bases sitting between them. Germline CDR1 MRHNA, CDR2 SNTAGT. This CDR3 comprises 16 residues.

J is TRBJ1-4 and V is TRBV27; possibly TRBD1 for D (6 bases). Trimming took off 6 bases at V and 12 bases at J, with 14 bases between the two ends. The germline CDR1 and CDR2 sequences are MNHEY and SMNVEV (reference sequence). The CDR3 sequence is 12 residues long. In nucleotides, the CDR3 is TGTGCCAGCAGCCCTACAGGGAAGGAACTGTTTTTT. As protein: CASSPTGKELFF.

This rearrangement joins TRBV19 to TRBJ1-2; no clear D gene. CDR1 LNHDA and CDR2 SQIVND come from the germline V gene (reference sequence). V lost 4 bases, J lost 3 bases, and 0 bases lay in between. The CDR3 has 10 amino acids. CDR3: CASSNYGYTF. The CDR3 bases are TGTGCCAGTAGTAACTATGGCTACACCTTC.

The chain recombines TRBV28 with TRBJ2-5; D call uncertain. The CDR3 totals 11 residues. With 6 bases removed from V and 5 bases from J, the gap between germline ends came to 7 bases. The germline CDR1 and CDR2 sequences are MDHEN and SYDVKM. In DNA form, the CDR3 reads TGTGCCAGCAGGGGTTGGGAGACCCAGTACTTC. Protein product: CASRGWETQYF.

The genes are TRBV7-9 and TRBJ2-5; a possible D gene is TRBD1 (6 bases). Deletions cut 5 bases from V and 4 bases from J, with 17 bases between. Germline V gives CDR1 SEHNR, CDR2 FQNEAQ (reference sequence). The CDR3 runs 15 residues. CDR3 DNA: TGTGCCAGCAGCGACTGGCAGGGGCCGGGAGAGACCCAGTACTTC. This codes for CASSDWQGPGETQYF.

This clone was observed a handful of times. The V call is TRBV7-9, the J call TRBJ1-1; TRBD1 agrees at 7 bases. J lost 1 base, V lost 0 bases, and 5 bases had no gene match. CDR1 is SEHNR, CDR2 FQNEAQ, per germline (reference sequence). The CDR3 runs to 16 residues. DNA for the CDR3: TGTGCCAGCAGCTTAGCGACAGGGCCAGCGAACACTGAAGCTTTCTTT. Translated, it gives CASSLATGPANTEAFF. Full variable domain (remainder filled in from reference TRBV7-9 and TRBJ1-1): DTGVSQNPRHKITKRGQNVTFRCDPISEHNRLYWYRQTLGQGPEFLTYFQNEAQLEKSRLLSDRFSAERPKGSFSTLEIQRTEQGDSAMYLCASSLATGPANTEAFFGQGTRLTVV.